The subject of this entry is one TCR beta chain. Its target is not known. The data were taken from a study of T cell responses to AZD1222 COVID-19 vaccine. Across the whole study: Second-dose groups at about 4 or about 12 weeks were pooled.

Here immunoSEQ multiplex PCR was the method, and the copy in TCRdb shows in-frame clones only, minus some. Of about 56,000 clones in the sample, roughly 85% are singletons; the top ten hold about 15%. V gave up 5 bases and J gave up 0 bases, with 7 bases separating them. The CDR3 totals 14 residues. Germline values: CDR1 KGHDR, CDR2 SFDVKD. General observations from the study: The donor group comprised mostly white British people and more females; the analysis possibly underestimated clonal diversity. Following two doses of AZD1222, Spike-specific TCR breadth and depth rose. A reported finding is that nearly half of spike-specific TCRs target unmutated variant regions.

Sequences were derived from peripheral blood, sampled on day 0 of AZD1222 vaccination. The chain has TRBV24-1 and TRBJ2-1; D gene unclear. The TCR comes from an adult in good health. CDR3 residues: CATSGDTSYNEQFF. The CDR3 bases are TGTGCCACCAGTGGAGACACCTCCTACAATGAGCAGTTCTTC.